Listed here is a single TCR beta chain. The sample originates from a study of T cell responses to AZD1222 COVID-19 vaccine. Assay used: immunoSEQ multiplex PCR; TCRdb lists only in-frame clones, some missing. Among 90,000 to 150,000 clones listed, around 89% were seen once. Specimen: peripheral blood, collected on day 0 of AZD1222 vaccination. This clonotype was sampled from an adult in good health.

CDR3 sequence reads: CASSKGEPQHF. CDR3 nucleotide sequence: TGTGCCAGCAGTAAAGGTGAGCCCCAGCATTTT. The chain employs TRBV12-3 or TRBV12-4 and TRBJ1-5; D not resolved. The CDR3 has 11 amino acids. Trimming removed 5 bases at V and 8 bases at J, with 7 bases between.